A single sample is the source of the 27 T cell receptor beta chains below, sequenced in a study of shared clonotypes between healthy human individuals. Sequenced by immunoSEQ multiplex PCR; TCRdb stores in-frame clones only, minus some. This repertoire shows 2 million to 2.5 million clones, approximately 94% found once; its top ten account for about 1.8%. CD45RO-negative CD8 cells positively selected for CCR7 made up the naive population, which excluded terminally differentiated effector memory CD45RA+ cells. The sequencing input was naive CD8+ T cells from PBMCs. Receptors originate from a man between 18 and 29 years old in good health. Some clones in this sample may be carry-over from other donors' samples.

The V and J genes are TRBV9 and TRBJ1-3; maybe TRBD1 (6 bases). Germline lookup yields CDR1 SGDLS and CDR2 YYNGEE. The CDR3 covers 15 residues. The V end lost 3 bases, the J end lost 4 bases, and 14 bases lay between the germline ends. DNA of the CDR3: TGTGCCAGCAGCGAAACAGGGCCTAGGGGAAACACCATATATTTT. Its translation: CASSETGPRGNTIYF.

The gene calls are TRBV27 and TRBJ2-7, with 10 bases identical to TRBD2. The germline V gene has CDR1 MNHEY and CDR2 SMNVEV (reference sequence). Unmatched junction bases numbered 11, after V lost 1 base and J lost 5 bases. The CDR3 consists of 17 residues. CDR3 bases: TGTGCCAGCAGTTTATGGCTAACGGCTAGCGGGAGCCACGAGCAGTACTTC. Translated, it gives CASSLWLTASGSHEQYF.

V usage is TRBV7-3 and J usage is TRBJ2-7; 8 nucleotides line up with TRBD1. J was trimmed by 1 base and V by 2 bases; bases with no gene match: 4. Germline CDR1 SGHTA, CDR2 FQGTGA. CDR3 length: 15 residues. CDR3 sequence reads: CASSLGGQGSYEQYF. In nucleotides, the CDR3 is TGTGCCAGCAGCTTAGGTGGACAGGGTTCCTACGAGCAGTACTTC.

J is TRBJ2-1 and V is TRBV28, with TRBD2 identical over 10 bases. The V gene's germline CDR1 is MDHEN and CDR2 SYDVKM. The CDR3 spans 16 residues. After removal of 6 bases from V and 6 bases from J, the junction contained 11 bases not matched to a gene. CDR3 protein: CASSAGLAGVGNEQFF. DNA of the CDR3: TGTGCCAGCAGCGCGGGCCTAGCGGGAGTAGGCAATGAGCAGTTCTTC.

This chain uses TRBV18 with TRBJ2-1; D possibly uses TRBD1 or TRBD2 (5 bases each). The CDR3 covers 16 residues. V dropped 3 bases and J dropped 0 bases, with 12 bases sitting between them. Germline V gene data show CDR1 as KGHSH and CDR2 as LQKENI. The CDR3 sequence is CASSPPEGSSYNEQFF. The CDR3 nucleotides read TGTGCCAGCTCACCGCCTGAGGGGAGCTCCTACAATGAGCAGTTCTTC. Full variable domain (remainder filled in from reference TRBV18 and TRBJ2-1): NAGVMQNPRHLVRRRGQEARLRCSPMKGHSHVYWYRQLPEEGLKFMVYLQKENIIDESGMPKERFSAEFPKEGPSILRIQQVVRGDSAAYFCASSPPEGSSYNEQFFGPGTRLTVL.

The chain has TRBV15 and TRBJ2-7; TRBD1 aligns across 7 bases. After removal of 5 bases from V and 3 bases from J, the junction contained 10 bases not matched to a gene. Germline V CDR1 and CDR2: LNHNV, YYDKDF (reference sequence). The CDR3 is 15 amino acids. The CDR3 DNA reads as TGTGCCACCAGCGAAGGGACAGATGATAGCTACGAGCAGTACTTC. This encodes CATSEGTDDSYEQYF.

The chain joins TRBV7-9 to TRBJ1-4; 9 nucleotides line up with TRBD1. V lost 1 base to trimming and J lost 7 bases; unmatched junction nucleotides: 7. Per germline, CDR1 SEHNR and CDR2 FQNEAQ (reference sequence). This CDR3 is built from 16 residues. The CDR3 here is CASSLEETGGFEKLFF. The CDR3 nucleotides are TGTGCCAGCAGCTTAGAAGAGACAGGGGGTTTTGAAAAACTGTTTTTT.

The chain links TRBV7-8 to TRBJ1-5; 10 bases are shared with TRBD1. V was clipped by 5 bases and J by 6 bases; unmatched bases: 19. CDR3 length equals 19 residues. Germline V gene lookup returns CDR1 SGHVS and CDR2 FQNEAQ. CDR3: CASSHDMVGGTGDGQPQHF. The CDR3 DNA reads as TGTGCCAGCAGCCACGATATGGTTGGGGGGACAGGGGATGGTCAGCCCCAGCATTTT.

CDR3 region: CASTPAASGANVLTF. In DNA form, the CDR3 reads TGTGCCAGCACTCCAGCGGCCTCTGGGGCCAACGTCCTGACTTTC. V is TRBV6-5 and J is TRBJ2-6; perhaps TRBD2 as D (5 bases). Trimming shortened V by 7 bases and J by 0 bases, and 10 bases separated the two germline ends. This CDR3 has 15 residues. The germline V gene encodes CDR1 MNHEY and CDR2 SVGAGI.

The V gene is TRBV21-1, the J gene TRBJ2-1; TRBD2 is taken as the D call from the table, unchecked against the DNA. TRBV21-1 is given as a pseudogene. This CDR3 contains 21 residues. The CDR3 sequence is CASSKEIEGPREGLPYNEQFF. The CDR3 bases are TGTGCCAGCAGCAAAGAAATCGAGGGTCCGCGGGAGGGCCTTCCCTACAATGAGCAGTTCTTC.

The chain has TRBV28 and TRBJ1-1; 7 nucleotides agree with TRBD1. This CDR3 comprises 17 residues. The V segment lost 8 bases and the J segment 0 bases; nucleotides outside the gene matches: 15. CDR1 MDHEN and CDR2 SYDVKM come from the germline V gene. The CDR3 coding sequence is TGTGCCAGCGACACGACCCGACAGGGAAAAATGAACACTGAAGCTTTCTTT. Encoded protein: CASDTTRQGKMNTEAFF. The complete variable domain, with remaining parts taken from reference TRBV28 and TRBJ1-1, reads DVKVTQSSRYLVKRTGEKVFLECVQDMDHENMFWYRQDPGLGLRLIYFSYDVKMKEKGDIPEGYSVSREKKERFSLILESASTNQTSMYLCASDTTRQGKMNTEAFFGQGTRLTVV.

The V call is TRBV29-1, the J call TRBJ2-1; 14 nucleotides align to TRBD2. Losses at the gene ends were 3 bases for V and 1 base for J; bases not matched to a gene: 8. The germline CDR1 and CDR2 sequences are SQVTM and ANQGSEA. This CDR3 has 18 amino acids. The CDR3 reads CSVETGLAGELSYNEQFF. The CDR3, as DNA: TGCAGCGTTGAGACGGGACTAGCGGGAGAGCTGTCCTACAATGAGCAGTTCTTC.

The chain uses TRBV7-9 and TRBJ1-5; D ambiguous. CDR1 is SEHNR and CDR2 is FQNEAQ in the germline V gene (reference sequence). V was clipped by 5 bases and J by 4 bases, with 6 bases between them. The CDR3 spans 12 residues. CDR3 protein: CASSIENQPQHF. CDR3 coding DNA: TGTGCCAGCAGCATCGAGAATCAGCCCCAGCATTTT.

The CDR3 here is CASSLSMGQGNYGYTF. For the CDR3, the DNA is TGTGCCAGCAGTTTATCGATGGGGCAGGGCAACTATGGCTACACCTTC. The chain couples TRBV27 to TRBJ1-2, with a weak D call TRBD1 (5 bases). This CDR3 region has 16 residues. V lost 0 bases, J lost 2 bases, and 13 bases lay in between. Looked up from germline, CDR1 is MNHEY and CDR2 is SMNVEV (reference sequence).

V and J are TRBV6-6 and TRBJ2-1; D perhaps matches TRBD2 (5 bases). This CDR3 contains 11 residues. CDR1 and CDR2 (germline): MNHNY, SVGAGI (reference sequence). V lost 7 bases and J 10 bases, leaving 11 bases between the germline ends. CDR3 amino acids: CASTREREQFF. The CDR3 nucleotides are TGTGCCAGCACTCGCGAGCGGGAGCAGTTCTTC.

This sequence joins TRBV25-1 and TRBJ2-7, with D unclear. The CDR3 covers 13 residues. Germline V gives CDR1 MGHDK, CDR2 SYGVNS. V dropped 10 bases and J dropped 2 bases, with 15 bases sitting between them. The CDR3 region has the DNA TGTGCCACCCTGGATGGGGATGCCTACGAGCAGTACTTC. It translates to CATLDGDAYEQYF.

CDR3 sequence reads: CASRDRTGELFF. Written as DNA, the CDR3 is TGTGCCAGCAGGGACAGAACCGGGGAGCTGTTTTTT. J is TRBJ2-2 and V is TRBV6-4; tentatively, D is TRBD1 (6 bases). This CDR3 is 12 amino acids long. The V end lost 6 bases, the J end lost 5 bases, and 7 bases lay between the germline ends. CDR1 MRHNA and CDR2 SNTAGT come from the germline V gene.

The rearrangement joins TRBV7-2 to TRBJ2-2; 11 positions agree with TRBD2. Germline CDR1 reads SGHTA; CDR2 reads FQGNSA. This CDR3 contains 19 residues. V was clipped by 5 bases and J by 7 bases; unmatched bases: 18. The CDR3 loop is CASSRTGTSGHKGGGELFF. The CDR3 DNA follows: TGTGCCAGCAGCCGCACCGGGACTAGCGGACACAAGGGGGGCGGGGAGCTGTTTTTT.

The chain uses TRBV29-1 and TRBJ2-1; TRBD1 matches 10 bases. The CDR3 totals 16 residues. CDR1 SQVTM and CDR2 ANQGSEA come from the germline V gene. The V and J ends lost 5 bases and 7 bases, in that order; junction bases with no gene match: 14. CDR3 DNA sequence: TGCAGCGTTCTGGCTGGTTCGGGACAGGGGAGGAATGAGCAGTTCTTC. This codes for CSVLAGSGQGRNEQFF.

This chain links TRBV25-1 with TRBJ2-3, with D possibly matching TRBD2 (5 bases). Germline CDR1 MGHDK, CDR2 SYGVNS. The CDR3 runs to 16 residues. V was cut by 3 bases and J by 5 bases, with 18 bases left in between. CDR3 nucleotide sequence: TGTGCCAGCAGTGACTCCTCCACTAGATTCAGAGATACGCAGTATTTT. It yields the protein CASSDSSTRFRDTQYF.

J is TRBJ2-7 and V is TRBV28; TRBD2 might be the D (5 bases). V lost 3 bases, J lost 5 bases, and 11 bases lay in between. CDR1 and CDR2 (germline): MDHEN, SYDVKM. This CDR3 comprises 13 residues. The CDR3 coding sequence is TGTGCCAGCAGTTTGCGCGGAGGCAACGAGCAGTACTTC. Translated, it gives CASSLRGGNEQYF.

The chain links TRBV7-2 to TRBJ1-3; D not resolved. Germline assignment: CDR1 SGHTA and CDR2 FQGNSA. This CDR3 region has 14 residues. The V end was cut by 5 bases, the J end by 0 bases, with 8 bases between. Here the CDR3 reads CASSLIYSGNTIYF. The CDR3 DNA reads TGTGCCAGCAGCCTGATTTACTCTGGAAACACCATATATTTT.

This chain connects TRBV28 to TRBJ2-7; no firm D call. From germline, CDR1 is MDHEN and CDR2 SYDVKM. The germline V and J ends were trimmed by 6 bases and 3 bases, with 12 bases remaining between them. CDR3 length: 13 amino acids. The CDR3 sequence: CASSSYGVYEQYF. The CDR3 DNA follows: TGTGCCAGCAGCTCTTATGGGGTCTACGAGCAGTACTTC. Supplemented by reference TRBV28 and TRBJ2-7, the full variable domain reads DVKVTQSSRYLVKRTGEKVFLECVQDMDHENMFWYRQDPGLGLRLIYFSYDVKMKEKGDIPEGYSVSREKKERFSLILESASTNQTSMYLCASSSYGVYEQYFGPGTRLTVT.

The chain uses TRBV30 and TRBJ2-7; weak D call: TRBD1 (5 bases). The germline V and J ends were trimmed by 0 bases and 5 bases, with 14 bases remaining between them. The CDR3 runs 14 residues. Per the germline V gene, CDR1 is GTSNPN and CDR2 is SVGIG (reference sequence). The CDR3 DNA reads TGTGCCTGGAGTGTAGGTCCAGGGCCCGACGAGCAGTACTTC. It encodes CAWSVGPGPDEQYF.

The J gene is TRBJ2-7, the V gene TRBV9, with a weak D call TRBD2 (5 bases). Trimming removed 5 bases at V and 0 bases at J, with 18 bases between. From germline, CDR1 is SGDLS and CDR2 YYNGEE. This CDR3 is 16 amino acids long. The CDR3 sequence: CASSVGGGPSSYEQYF. CDR3 DNA: TGTGCCAGCAGTGTTGGAGGCGGTCCCAGCTCCTACGAGCAGTACTTC.

This clone was observed once. This chain uses TRBV19 with TRBJ1-4; possible D gene TRBD1, 6 bases. Trimming stripped 3 bases from V and 7 bases from J, with 21 bases between. The CDR3 is 17 amino acids. The germline V gene has CDR1 LNHDA and CDR2 SQIVND (reference sequence). In DNA, the CDR3 is TGTGCCAGTAGTATTCCGCCGGGACAACCTATCCCTGAAAAACTGTTTTTT. It yields the protein CASSIPPGQPIPEKLFF.

The CDR3 DNA reads TGTGCCAGCAGCATTAGCCGGACCCCCTCCTACGAGCAGTACTTC. It specifies CASSISRTPSYEQYF. The chain carries TRBV7-2 and TRBJ2-7; D unclear. CDR1 is SGHTA, CDR2 FQGNSA, per germline. The germline V and J ends were trimmed by 5 bases and 0 bases, with 14 bases remaining between them. The CDR3 has 15 amino acids.